A selection of T cell receptor beta chains follows, all from one sample in a study of T cell repertoires in ileal Crohn's disease. Produced via immunoSEQ multiplex PCR; TCRdb's table is partial and in-frame only. The data hold around 15,000 clones, with roughly 78% observed a single time. Sequences were obtained from ileal tissue. These receptors were taken from an adult with Crohn's disease. CDR3s include the opening cysteine and the closing phenylalanine or tryptophan. The D gene is left open where the match is weak. Clone size is stated in some rows and not others, as once, few, many or a class when expanded.

J,D,V,size,DNA,CDR3
TRBJ2-4,-,TRBV5-1,once,TGCGCCAGCAGCTTGGTTAGCGCTGAAGCGGACATTCAGTACTTC,CASSLVSAEADIQYF
TRBJ2-1,TRBD2,TRBV29-1,-,TGCAGCGTGACGGGGGGGGCTACCTACAATGAGCAGTTCTTC,CSVTGGATYNEQFF
TRBJ1-1,-,TRBV6-1,-,TGTGCCAGCAGTGAGGGGGGAGGAGGGTCTGAAGCTTTCTTT,CASSEGGGGSEAFF
TRBJ1-5,TRBD1,TRBV4-1,medium-sized,TGCGCCAGCAGCCAAATGACAGGGGCCAGCAATCAGCCCCAGCATTTT,CASSQMTGASNQPQHF
TRBJ2-2,-,TRBV5-4,-,TGTGCCAGTGGGACCTTCGGGAGCGACACCGGGGAGCCGTTTTTT,CASGTFGSDTGEPFF
TRBJ1-4,TRBD1,TRBV9,-,TGTGCCAGCAGCTTAGACAGGGGAAATGAAAAACTGTTTTTT,CASSLDRGNEKLFF
TRBJ1-1,-,TRBV6-1,-,TGTGCCAGCACTAACCGAGGAAACACTGAAGCTTTCTTT,CASTNRGNTEAFF
TRBJ2-5,-,TRBV4-2,-,TGTGCCAGCAGCCAAGATCCTGGCGGGACAGTTCAAGAGACCCAGTACTTC,CASSQDPGGTVQETQYF
TRBJ2-1,-,TRBV27,-,TGTGCCAGCGGCCTACGGACTGGAAGAGGCAATGAGCAGTTCTTC,CASGLRTGRGNEQFF
TRBJ2-1,-,TRBV30,-,TGTGCCTGGTGTAAGGACAGCTACAATGAGCAGTTCTTC,CAWCKDSYNEQFF
TRBJ2-7,TRBD1,TRBV5-1,few,TGCGCCAGCAGCTTGGCCGGGACAGGGAGTTCCTACGAGCAGTACTTC,CASSLAGTGSSYEQYF
TRBJ2-3,-,TRBV7-7,-,TGTGCTAGCAGCCGAGGACTTCTTAACACAGATACGCAGTATTTT,CASSRGLLNTDTQYF
TRBJ1-1,TRBD1,TRBV5-1,-,TGCGCCAGCAGCTTAGGTTCAGGGGGCCGGAACACTGAAGCTTTCTTT,CASSLGSGGRNTEAFF
TRBJ2-7,TRBD2,TRBV2,-,TGTGCCGGCGCGGGTGACGGGACTAGCAGCGAGCAGTACTTC,CAGAGDGTSSEQYF
TRBJ2-1,-,TRBV7-9,-,TGTGCCAGCACCGTGAAGAGCGGTGAGCAGTTCTTC,CASTVKSGEQFF
TRBJ2-2,-,TRBV30,-,TGTGCCTGTCTTACAGGAGTCAACACCGGGGAGCTGTTTTTT,CACLTGVNTGELFF
TRBJ1-1,-,TRBV2,few,TGTGCCAGCGCCTTAATTAGAGGCCCTGAAGCTTTCTTT,CASALIRGPEAFF
TRBJ2-5,TRBD2,TRBV11-3,-,TGTGCCAGCAGCCCCACGGGGGAGGGCCGGGAGACCCAGTACTTC,CASSPTGEGRETQYF
TRBJ2-1,TRBD2,TRBV28,-,TGTGCCAGCAGTCGGACTAGCGGGGGGAATGAGCAGTTCTTC,CASSRTSGGNEQFF
TRBJ1-4,-,TRBV30,once,TGTGCCTGGAGAGGAGCCCATCGGGAAAAACTGTTTTTT,CAWRGAHREKLFF
TRBJ1-1,TRBD1,TRBV11-2,few,TGTGCCAGCAGCTTAGCTGACAGGGGAACTGAAGCTTTCTTT,CASSLADRGTEAFF
TRBJ2-5,-,TRBV10-1,-,TGCGCCAGCAGTGAGACTGGGGGCAGATTGAAAGAGACCCAGTACTTC,CASSETGGRLKETQYF
TRBJ2-2,TRBD1,TRBV7-2,once,TGTGCCAGCACCGGGACAGGGATCACCGGGGAGCTGTTTTTT,CASTGTGITGELFF
TRBJ2-3,TRBD2,TRBV4-3,once,TGCGCCAGCAGCCTCAGGGGGTGGCTAGCGGGAGCACCGGACACAGATACGCAGTATTTT,CASSLRGWLAGAPDTDTQYF
TRBJ2-3,TRBD2,TRBV19,once,TGTGCCAGTAGTCTGGGACTAGCCTCTAGCACAGATACGCAGTATTTT,CASSLGLASSTDTQYF
TRBJ1-2,TRBD1,TRBV29-1,-,TGCAGCGTTGAAGCGACAGGGTATAGCTACACCTTC,CSVEATGYSYTF
TRBJ1-6,-,TRBV4-1,-,TGCGCCAGCAGCCAAGATATAGGACAGAATTCACCCCTCCACTTT,CASSQDIGQNSPLHF
TRBJ2-7,TRBD1,TRBV11-3,-,TGTGCCAGCGAGCAAAGGACAGGGGGTTCCTACGAGCAGTACTTC,CASEQRTGGSYEQYF